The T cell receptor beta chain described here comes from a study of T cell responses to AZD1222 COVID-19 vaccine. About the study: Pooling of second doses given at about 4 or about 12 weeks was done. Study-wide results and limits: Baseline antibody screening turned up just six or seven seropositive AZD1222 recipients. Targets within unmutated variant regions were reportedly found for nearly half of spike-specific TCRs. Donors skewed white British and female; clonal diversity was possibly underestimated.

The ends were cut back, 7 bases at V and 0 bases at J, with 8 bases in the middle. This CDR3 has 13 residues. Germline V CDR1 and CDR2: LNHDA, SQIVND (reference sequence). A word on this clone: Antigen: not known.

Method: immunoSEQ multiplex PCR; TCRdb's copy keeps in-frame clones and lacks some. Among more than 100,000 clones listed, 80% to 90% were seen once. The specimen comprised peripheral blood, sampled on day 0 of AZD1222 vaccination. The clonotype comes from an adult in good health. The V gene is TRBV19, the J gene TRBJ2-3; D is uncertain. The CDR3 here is CASNSPSTDTQYF. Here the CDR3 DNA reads TGTGCCAGTAACAGCCCTAGCACAGATACGCAGTATTTT.